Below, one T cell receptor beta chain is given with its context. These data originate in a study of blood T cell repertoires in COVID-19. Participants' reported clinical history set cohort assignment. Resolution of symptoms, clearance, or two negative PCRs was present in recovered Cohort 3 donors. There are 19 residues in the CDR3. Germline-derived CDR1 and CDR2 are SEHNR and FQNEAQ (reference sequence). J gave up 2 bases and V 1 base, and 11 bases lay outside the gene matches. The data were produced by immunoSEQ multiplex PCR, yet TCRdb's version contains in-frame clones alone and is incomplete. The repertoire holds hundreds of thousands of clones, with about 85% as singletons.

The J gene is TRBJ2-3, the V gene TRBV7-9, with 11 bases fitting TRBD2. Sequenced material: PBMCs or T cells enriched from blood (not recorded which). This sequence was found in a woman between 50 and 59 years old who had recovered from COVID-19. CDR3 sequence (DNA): TGTGCCAGCAGCTTAGACTCGCTAGCGGGGGGCTGGAACACAGATACGCAGTATTTT. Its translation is CASSLDSLAGGWNTDTQYF.